These 28 T cell receptor beta chains were all obtained from the same sample, sequenced in a study of sequential checkpoint blockade in melanoma (dated by TCRdb to about 2019). The protocol used for the library was the immunoSEQ multiplex PCR assay. TCRdb holds this immuneACCESS table with in-frame rearrangements only. Some clones are missing; in checked studies, unresolved V genes explain under half, and the rest has no known cause. The sample table contains about 19,000 clones; only one count was recorded for more than 25% of them. About 7% of the sample goes to the ten largest clones. The sample's treatment or condition, from its label and the paper: randomized to nivolumab then ipilimumab (arm A) or the reverse (arm B). The sequencing here drew on tumor tissue (inferred from file names), taken from a patient given nivolumab and ipilimumab in sequence. The source of these receptors is a human donor with melanoma.

This clone was picked up a small number of times. The CDR3 sequence is CASSSGGSSGYNEQFF. Written as DNA, the CDR3 is TGTGCCAGCAGCTCCGGGGGTTCTAGCGGTTACAATGAGCAGTTCTTC. The chain is built from TRBV11-3 and TRBJ2-1; 7 nucleotides agree with TRBD2. Trimming took 4 bases from V and 4 from J; bases not matched to a gene: 10. CDR1 is SGHNT, CDR2 YENEEA, per germline. This CDR3 has 16 amino acids.

This clone came up a few times. This chain joins TRBV6-1 and TRBJ2-4; D is perhaps TRBD2 (6 bases). This CDR3 comprises 15 residues. The V end was cut by 1 base, the J end by 7 bases, with 14 bases between. Germline values: CDR1 MNHNS, CDR2 SASEGT. The DNA of the CDR3 is TGTGCCAGCAGTGAAGATCGACGCGGGGTGAACATTCAGTACTTC. Its translation: CASSEDRRGVNIQYF.

This chain joins TRBV14 and TRBJ2-1, with D hard to call. CDR1 and CDR2 (germline): SGHDN, FVKESK. Trimming left V 1 base short and J 2 bases short, with 12 bases between. CDR3 length equals 16 residues. DNA of the CDR3: TGTGCCAGCAGCCAAGGGGGAATCTTCACCTACAATGAGCAGTTCTTC. Translation gives CASSQGGIFTYNEQFF.

The gene calls are TRBV11-3 and TRBJ2-1, with TRBD1 matching over 8 bases. Unmatched junction bases numbered 9, after V lost 3 bases and J lost 8 bases. Germline CDR1 and CDR2: SGHNT and YENEEA. The CDR3 has 15 amino acids. CDR3 protein: CASSLARGQLDEQFF. CDR3 DNA: TGTGCCAGCAGCTTGGCCAGGGGGCAGCTAGATGAGCAGTTCTTC. The full variable domain, in which reference TRBV11-3 and TRBJ2-1 provide the parts outside the CDR3, is EAGVVQSPRYKIIEKKQPVAFWCNPISGHNTLYWYLQNLGQGPELLIRYENEEAVDDSQLPKDRFSAERLKGVDSTLKIQPAELGDSAVYLCASSLARGQLDEQFFGPGTRLTVL.

This clone has ten or more counts. This chain links TRBV11-3 with TRBJ2-7; 8 positions match TRBD2. Germline V gene lookup returns CDR1 SGHNT and CDR2 YENEEA. The CDR3 consists of 15 residues. J lost 5 bases, V lost 5 bases, and 11 bases had no gene match. The chain's CDR3 is CASSQAGAGINEQYF. DNA of the CDR3: TGTGCCAGCAGCCAAGCGGGAGCAGGGATCAACGAGCAGTACTTC.

In its sample, this clone was seen a few times. The chain joins TRBV30 to TRBJ2-2, with D perhaps matching TRBD2 (5 bases). The CDR3 loop spans 13 amino acids. V shed 2 bases and J shed 9 bases, with 13 bases lying between them. Germline assignment: CDR1 GTSNPN and CDR2 SVGIG (reference sequence). CDR3 coding DNA: TGTGCCTGGAGTCCCTCCGGGGAACGGGAGCTGTTTTTT. Translating it yields CAWSPSGERELFF.

This clone was found a few times. The chain uses TRBV6-8 and TRBJ1-4; D is perhaps TRBD1 (6 bases). Per germline, CDR1 MNHGY and CDR2 SAAAGT. Trimming left V 9 bases short and J 7 bases short, with 15 bases between. CDR3 length equals 13 residues. The CDR3 coding sequence is TGTGCCAGAGACACCATAGGGGGTGAAAAACTGTTTTTT. Residues: CARDTIGGEKLFF.

This clone occurred a few times. The chain carries TRBV9 and TRBJ2-7, with D hard to call. Looked up from germline, CDR1 is SGDLS and CDR2 is YYNGEE. V was cut by 5 bases and J by 0 bases, with 12 bases left in between. The CDR3 is made up of 14 amino acids. The CDR3 sequence is CASSPRSDSYEQYF. The CDR3 coding sequence is TGTGCCAGCAGTCCTAGGAGCGACTCCTACGAGCAGTACTTC.

This clone is labeled as medium-sized. This chain uses TRBV6-8 with TRBJ1-5, with 10 bases that match TRBD1. The CDR3 is 14 residues long. J gave up 5 bases and V 5 bases, and 3 bases lay outside the gene matches. CDR1 is MNHGY and CDR2 is SAAAGT in the germline V gene. The CDR3 DNA reads TGTGCCAGCAGTACCGGGACAGGGGATCAGCCCCAGCATTTT. It translates to CASSTGTGDQPQHF.

This clone came up many times. The chain carries TRBV11-3 and TRBJ2-1, with D perhaps matching TRBD1 or TRBD2 (5 bases each). The V end lost 5 bases, the J end lost 0 bases, and 17 bases lay between the germline ends. This CDR3 has 17 residues. Germline-derived CDR1 and CDR2 are SGHNT and YENEEA. The CDR3 sequence: CASSTGTLGGSYNEQFF. CDR3 in DNA: TGTGCCAGCAGCACCGGGACCCTCGGTGGCTCCTACAATGAGCAGTTCTTC.

A few counts support this clone. The chain employs TRBV6-8 and TRBJ1-4; TRBD1 is a possible D gene (6 bases). The CDR3 runs 13 residues. Germline CDR1 reads MNHGY; CDR2 reads SAAAGT. V lost 10 bases to trimming and J lost 1 base, with 10 bases between them. The chain's CDR3 is CATHRVTNEKLFF. The DNA of the CDR3 is TGTGCCACCCACAGGGTAACTAATGAAAAACTGTTTTTT.

This clone was seen a handful of times. This sequence joins TRBV11-3 and TRBJ1-4, with unresolved D. CDR3 length: 14 amino acids. Germline CDR1 and CDR2: SGHNT and YENEEA. V was cut by 5 bases and J by 5 bases, with 12 bases left in between. CDR3 residues: CASSVLRENEKLFF. CDR3 DNA: TGTGCCAGCAGCGTCCTCCGGGAGAATGAAAAACTGTTTTTT. Drawing the rest from reference TRBV11-3 and TRBJ1-4, the complete variable domain is EAGVVQSPRYKIIEKKQPVAFWCNPISGHNTLYWYLQNLGQGPELLIRYENEEAVDDSQLPKDRFSAERLKGVDSTLKIQPAELGDSAVYLCASSVLRENEKLFFGSGTQLSVL.

The CDR3 sequence is CASMHRETPYEQYF. CDR3 coding DNA: TGTGCCAGCATGCACAGGGAGACACCCTACGAGCAGTACTTC. The chain employs TRBV28 and TRBJ2-7; D possibly corresponds to TRBD1 (6 bases). V lost 7 bases and J 2 bases, leaving 15 bases between the germline ends. The CDR3 is 14 residues long. Germline CDR1 MDHEN, CDR2 SYDVKM.

The gene calls are TRBV6-8 and TRBJ1-3, with a weak D call TRBD1 (6 bases). Trimming removed 3 bases at V and 3 bases at J, with 15 bases between. The CDR3 extends over 16 amino acids. Germline assignment: CDR1 MNHGY and CDR2 SAAAGT. In DNA form, the CDR3 reads TGTGCCAGCAGTTATGGACGGGGGGCGCTTGGAAACACCATATATTTT. It yields the protein CASSYGRGALGNTIYF.

This clone was seen more than once but under ten times. The V and J genes are TRBV25-1 and TRBJ1-1; D not resolved. The CDR3 has 13 residues. The germline V gene has CDR1 MGHDK and CDR2 SYGVNS. V gave up 2 bases and J gave up 1 base, with 5 bases separating them. CDR3 in DNA: TGTGCCAGCAGTGAAACCGAGAACACTGAAGCTTTCTTT. Translated, it gives CASSETENTEAFF.

In its sample, this clone was seen once. V gene TRBV18 combines with J gene TRBJ1-6; perhaps TRBD1 as D (6 bases). Germline values: CDR1 KGHSH, CDR2 LQKENI. The CDR3 consists of 16 residues. V was clipped by 3 bases and J by 7 bases, with 16 bases between them. CDR3 in DNA: TGTGCCAGCTCACCCGGTCGTGGGCAGGGGAATTCACCCCTCCACTTT. It is translated as CASSPGRGQGNSPLHF. Variable domain in full (rest from reference TRBV18 and TRBJ1-6): NAGVMQNPRHLVRRRGQEARLRCSPMKGHSHVYWYRQLPEEGLKFMVYLQKENIIDESGMPKERFSAEFPKEGPSILRIQQVVRGDSAAYFCASSPGRGQGNSPLHFGNGTRLTVT.

The chain uses TRBV11-3 and TRBJ2-1; D gene unclear. The CDR3 sequence is 15 residues long. Germline-derived CDR1 and CDR2 are SGHNT and YENEEA. Trimming removed 6 bases at V and 1 base at J, with 13 bases between. The CDR3 loop is CASRPLRRSYNEQFF. The DNA of the CDR3 is TGTGCCAGCAGACCCCTTCGCCGTTCCTACAATGAGCAGTTCTTC.

The V gene is TRBV9, the J gene TRBJ1-2, with D uncertain. The CDR3 sequence is 13 residues long. Per the germline V gene, CDR1 is SGDLS and CDR2 is YYNGEE. With 3 bases removed from V and 3 bases from J, the gap between germline ends came to 9 bases. Written as DNA, the CDR3 is TGTGCCAGCAGCGCTCAGCGCGACTATGGCTACACCTTC. Translating gives CASSAQRDYGYTF.

The CDR3 coding sequence is TGCGCCAGCAGTCAGGGGGGGACATGTCCAGAGAATTCACCCCTCCACTTT. Translating it yields CASSQGGTCPENSPLHF. The chain has TRBV23-1 and TRBJ1-6; TRBD1 might be the D (6 bases). TRBV23-1 is designated an ORF whose function remains uncertain. The ends were cut back, 3 bases at V and 7 bases at J, with 19 bases in the middle. This CDR3 spans 17 amino acids.

The V and J genes are TRBV5-1 and TRBJ1-1, with TRBD1 matching over 7 bases. J lost 0 bases, V lost 3 bases, and 8 bases had no gene match. The germline gives CDR1 SGHRS, CDR2 YFSETQ. This CDR3 has 16 residues. The CDR3 region has the DNA TGCGCCAGCAGCTCGACAGGGAAGTTTGTGAACACTGAAGCTTTCTTT. Amino acid sequence: CASSSTGKFVNTEAFF.

The V and J genes are TRBV14 and TRBJ2-1; TRBD2 matches 12 bases. The CDR3 extends over 16 amino acids. The germline gives CDR1 SGHDN, CDR2 FVKESK. After removal of 5 bases from V and 9 bases from J, the junction contained 11 bases not matched to a gene. DNA for the CDR3: TGTGCCAGCAGCTCCGGGACTAGCGGGTTATATAGTGAGCAGTTCTTC. It specifies CASSSGTSGLYSEQFF.

This clone turned up a few times. This sequence joins TRBV10-3 and TRBJ2-7, with no clear D. V was pared by 2 bases and J by 2 bases, with 7 bases between. Germline V gives CDR1 ENHRY, CDR2 SYGVKD. CDR3 size: 13 residues. CDR3 bases: TGTGCCATCAGTGAGAACAGTCCCTACGAGCAGTACTTC. It is translated as CAISENSPYEQYF.

The chain couples TRBV15 to TRBJ2-1, with 10 bases lining up with TRBD2. This CDR3 is 15 amino acids long. The trim removed 1 base at V and 5 bases at J, leaving 2 bases unmatched. From germline, CDR1 is LNHNV and CDR2 YYDKDF (reference sequence). The CDR3 DNA reads TGTGCCACCAGCAGAGTAGGGACTAGCGACAATGAGCAGTTCTTC. It is translated as CATSRVGTSDNEQFF. The full variable domain, with the rest looked up from reference TRBV15 and TRBJ2-1, is DAMVIQNPRYQVTQFGKPVTLSCSQTLNHNVMYWYQQKSSQAPKLLFHYYDKDFNNEADTPDNFQSRRPNTSFCFLDIRSPGLGDTAMYLCATSRVGTSDNEQFFGPGTRLTVL.

The genes are TRBV19 and TRBJ1-5; D not resolved. V gave up 6 bases and J gave up 3 bases, with 12 bases separating them. Germline V gene data show CDR1 as LNHDA and CDR2 as SQIVND (reference sequence). This CDR3 region has 14 residues. CDR3 loop: CASSSGFSNQPQHF. CDR3 in DNA: TGTGCCAGTAGCTCCGGGTTTTCCAATCAGCCCCAGCATTTT.

In its sample, this clone was seen a few times. This chain uses TRBV6-8 with TRBJ2-1; D may be TRBD1 or TRBD2 (5 bases each). The germline CDR1 and CDR2 sequences are MNHGY and SAAAGT. Trimming took off 7 bases at V and 9 bases at J, with 25 bases between the two ends. CDR3 size: 16 residues. CDR3 bases: TGTGCCAGCACCGCCGGGATGGAGCCAGGGTGGAGTGAGCAGTTCTTC. It encodes CASTAGMEPGWSEQFF.

This clone was detected many times. The CDR3 sequence: CASSLGPSALETQYF. CDR3 coding DNA: TGTGCCAGCAGCTTGGGCCCAAGCGCCCTAGAGACCCAGTACTTC. This chain links TRBV11-3 with TRBJ2-5; D ambiguous. The CDR3 runs 15 residues. Trimming took 3 bases from V and 4 from J, leaving 15 bases between them. CDR1 and CDR2 (germline): SGHNT, YENEEA.

This clone turned up a few times. As DNA, the CDR3 is TGTGCCTGGAGTGGGGGATATAGCGGGACCGACTACGAGCAGTACTTC. Amino acids: CAWSGGYSGTDYEQYF. This chain links TRBV30 with TRBJ2-7; 8 nucleotides align to TRBD2. Trimming removed 1 base from V and 3 bases from J; junction bases left unmatched: 11. The CDR3 is 16 amino acids. CDR1 and CDR2 from the germline V gene are GTSNPN and SVGIG (reference sequence).

This clone was seen ten or more times. The rearrangement joins TRBV7-5 to TRBJ2-7; the DNA was not compared with TRBD1, the D call given in the table. TRBV7-5 is a pseudogene locus. CDR3 size: 15 residues. CDR3 nucleotide sequence: TGTGCCAGCAGCCTGGGCGACCCCCTGACCTACGAGCAGTACTTC. Residues: CASSLGDPLTYEQYF.